What follows is one T cell receptor (beta chain) and its context. The sample belongs to a study of blood T cell repertoires in COVID-19. Methods used by the authors: Counts of nucleated cells, estimated from reference gene primer amplification, were obtained. The method was immunoSEQ multiplex PCR; TCRdb's version includes in-frame clones alone and lacks a portion of them. For V, J and clone size, that table is used; D and trimming come from the DNA. The sample holds 250,000 to 300,000 clones, 85% to 90% seen once. Germline V gene data show CDR1 as MGHRA and CDR2 as YSYEKL. V gave up 9 bases and J gave up 5 bases, with 10 bases separating them. This CDR3 has 11 residues.

This chain joins TRBV4-1 and TRBJ2-5; the D gene is possibly TRBD1 (6 bases). This receptor was identified in a woman in her 40s with acute or convalescent COVID-19. The sequencing input was peripheral blood. The CDR3 DNA follows: TGCGCCAGTTCCAGGGGCGAGACCCAGTACTTC. It translates to CASSRGETQYF.